This T cell receptor beta chain was captured in a study of vaccination and CD4 T cells after COVID-19. Background on the study: Participants were administered two doses of either the BNT162b2 or the mRNA-1273 vaccine. Overlapping peptides covering the spike proteins of SARS-CoV-2, HCoV-NL63, HCoV-OC43 and HCoV-229E were added to stimulate cells.

Study-wide points: Relatively few convalescent patients were studied, without early post-infection timepoints.

This clonotype came up a few times. As yet, its antigen is unknown. As for treatment: roughly ten-day PBMC culture with coronavirus spike peptide pools or control peptides (ViraFEST assay). The unexposed donor provided CD4+ T cells, which were taken before the COVID-19 pandemic (2011-2018). It was on days 3 and 7 that half the medium was replaced with fresh IL-2 medium. The CDR3 is 15 residues long. The germline V gene encodes CDR1 MNHNS and CDR2 SASEGT. Trimming cost V 3 bases and J 0 bases, with 10 bases left between them. With the Oncomine TCR Beta short-read assay, DNA from cultured CD4+ T cells was sequenced. Genomic DNA was extracted from cultured CD4+ T cells. Using its own MiXCR run on the PCR reads, TCRdb lists one record per CDR3 protein. The sample shows about 9,400 distinct CDR3 sequences, roughly a third of them seen only once.

Sequencing input: CD4+ T cells from blood, cultured in vitro. This TCR was sampled from a human donor in good health. The chain is built from TRBV6-1 and TRBJ2-3, with D possibly being TRBD2 (6 bases). The DNA of the CDR3 is TGTGCCAGCAGTGACGGCGGGATGAGCACAGATACGCAGTATTTT. Residues: CASSDGGMSTDTQYF.